This T cell receptor beta chain was profiled in a study of cytomegalovirus exposure and HLA in healthy donors. Whole-study results and caveats: A later analysis found that most CMV-associated TCR beta chains appeared HLA-restricted. The authors judged a highly shared variant cluster likely a sequencing artifact. The study labeled fewer than 200 TCR beta chains cytomegalovirus-associated.

Trimming took off 1 base at V and 0 bases at J, with 10 bases between the two ends. The CDR3 is 16 residues long. Germline V CDR1 and CDR2: KGHSH, LQKENI. As concerns this clone: The antigen is undetermined.

Vbeta (60) and Jbeta (13) primers were used in the PCR. Assay: immunoSEQ multiplex PCR; the TCRdb copy retains only in-frame clones and omits some. This sample has some 80,000 clones; around 81% occur once, and the top ten carry 1.5% to 2%. Donors counted as nominally healthy when sampled, yet unrecorded immune exposures were likely. The sample was PBMCs. The receptor comes from a man aged 40-50 years in good health and CMV-seronegative. This chain joins TRBV18 and TRBJ2-4; possibly TRBD2 for D (5 bases). The chain's CDR3 is CASSPRTDLAKNIQYF. The CDR3 region has the DNA TGTGCCAGCTCACCACGGACTGACTTAGCCAAAAACATTCAGTACTTC.